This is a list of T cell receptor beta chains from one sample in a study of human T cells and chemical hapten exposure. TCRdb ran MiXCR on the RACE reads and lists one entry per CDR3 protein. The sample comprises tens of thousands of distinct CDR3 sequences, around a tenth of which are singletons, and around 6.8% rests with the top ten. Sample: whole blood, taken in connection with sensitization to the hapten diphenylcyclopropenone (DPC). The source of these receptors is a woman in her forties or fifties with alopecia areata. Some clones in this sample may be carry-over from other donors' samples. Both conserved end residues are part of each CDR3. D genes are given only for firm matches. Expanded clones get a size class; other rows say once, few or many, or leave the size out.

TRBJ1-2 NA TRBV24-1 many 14 TGTGCCACCAGTGACGGGGGGACTAACTATGGCTACACCTTC CATSDGGTNYGYTF
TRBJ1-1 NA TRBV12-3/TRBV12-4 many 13 TGTGCCAGCACCAAGGACGGGAACACTGAAGCTTTCTTT CASTKDGNTEAFF
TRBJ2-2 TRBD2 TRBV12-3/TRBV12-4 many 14 TGTGCCAGCAGTCTAGCGGGGAACACCGGGGAGCTGTTTTTT CASSLAGNTGELFF
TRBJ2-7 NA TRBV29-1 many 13 TGCAGCGCCAGGGACTCCGGGACCTTCGAGCAGTACTTC CSARDSGTFEQYF
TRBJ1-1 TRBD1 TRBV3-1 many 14 TGTGCCAGCAGCCGCGGGACAGAGAACACTGAAGCTTTCTTT CASSRGTENTEAFF
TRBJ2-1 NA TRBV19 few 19 TGTGCCAGTAGTATAGATGGCCGGTGGCAGGGGCCAAGTAAAGATGAGCAGTTCTTC CASSIDGRWQGPSKDEQFF
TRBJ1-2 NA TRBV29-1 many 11 TGCAGCGTTGTCGGCAGTGGCGGCTACACCTTC CSVVGSGGYTF
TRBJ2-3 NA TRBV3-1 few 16 TGTGCCAGCACTCACTCGGGGGCAGGCGGCACAGATACGCAGTATTTT CASTHSGAGGTDTQYF
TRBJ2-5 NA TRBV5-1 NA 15 TGCGCCAGCAGCTTTGGGGGATGGAACCAAGAGACCCAGTACTTC CASSFGGWNQETQYF
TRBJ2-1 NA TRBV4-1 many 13 TGCGCCAGCAGCCAAGATCCCGGGAGTAGCGTGTTCTTC CASSQDPGSSVFF
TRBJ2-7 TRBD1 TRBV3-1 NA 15 TGTGCCAGCAGCTATTGGACAGGGAGCTCCTACGAGCAGTACTTC CASSYWTGSSYEQYF
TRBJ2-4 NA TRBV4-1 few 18 TGCGCCAGCAGCCGAGGTCCGGGGGACAGACAAGCCAAAAACATTCAGTACTTC CASSRGPGDRQAKNIQYF
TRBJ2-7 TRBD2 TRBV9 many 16 TGTGCCAGCAGCCCATCGACTAGCGGGAGGATGTACGAGCAGTACTTC CASSPSTSGRMYEQYF
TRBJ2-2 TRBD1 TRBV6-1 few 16 TGTGCCAGTATCCGACGACAGGGGGCCAACACCGGGGAGCTGTTTTTT CASIRRQGANTGELFF
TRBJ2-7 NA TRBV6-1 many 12 TGTGCCAGCCGGGACCCAACCTACGAGCAGTACTTC CASRDPTYEQYF
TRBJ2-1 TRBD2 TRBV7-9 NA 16 TGTGCCAGCAGAGGACTAGCGGGACCCCTGGGCAATGAGCAGTTCTTC CASRGLAGPLGNEQFF
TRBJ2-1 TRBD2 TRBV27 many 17 TGTGCCAGCAGTTTTCGGAGGGGGAGCGGGGGCGACAATGAGCAGTTCTTC CASSFRRGSGGDNEQFF
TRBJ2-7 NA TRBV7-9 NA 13 TGTGCCAGCAGCCCCTCTCAGAGGTACGAGCAGTACTTC CASSPSQRYEQYF
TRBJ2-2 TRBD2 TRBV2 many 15 TGTGCCAGCAGTTACCGGGAGGGCCGGTCCGGGGAGCTGTTTTTT CASSYREGRSGELFF
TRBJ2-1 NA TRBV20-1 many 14 TGCAGTGCGACGGGACCGTCCCCTGCCAATGAGCAGTTCTTC CSATGPSPANEQFF
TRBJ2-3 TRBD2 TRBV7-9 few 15 TGTGCCAGCAGCTTCCCAGCGGGAGCCACAGATACGCAGTATTTT CASSFPAGATDTQYF
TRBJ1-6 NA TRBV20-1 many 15 TGCAGTGCTAGTATTATCGGGTTCTATAATTCACCCCTCCACTTT CSASIIGFYNSPLHF
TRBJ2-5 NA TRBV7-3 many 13 TGTGCCAGCAGCTTAAGGTCTCGAGAGACCCAGTACTTC CASSLRSRETQYF
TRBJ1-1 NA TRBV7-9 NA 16 TGTGCCAGCAGCTTCGGGGCACGCCTTTTGAACACTGAAGCTTTCTTT CASSFGARLLNTEAFF
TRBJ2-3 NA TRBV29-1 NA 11 TGCAGCGTTGATCTCACAGATACGCAGTATTTT CSVDLTDTQYF
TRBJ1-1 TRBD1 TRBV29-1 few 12 TGCAGCGCAGGACAGGCGAACACTGAAGCTTTCTTT CSAGQANTEAFF
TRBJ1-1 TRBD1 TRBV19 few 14 TGTGCCAGTAATCACAGGGGGCTTGGCACTGAAGCTTTCTTT CASNHRGLGTEAFF
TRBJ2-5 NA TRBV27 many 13 TGTGCCAGCAGTTTAACCACGAGAGAGACCCAGTACTTC CASSLTTRETQYF
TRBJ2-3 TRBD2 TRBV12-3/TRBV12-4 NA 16 TGTGCCAGCAGTTTTTTCCGGGGAGGGACCCCAGATACGCAGTATTTT CASSFFRGGTPDTQYF
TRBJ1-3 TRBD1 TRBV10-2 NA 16 TGCGCCAGCAGTACCGGGACAGGGGGCTCTGGAAACACCATATATTTT CASSTGTGGSGNTIYF
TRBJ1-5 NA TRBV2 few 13 TGTGCCAGCAGACAGGTTCAGAATCAGCCCCAGCATTTT CASRQVQNQPQHF
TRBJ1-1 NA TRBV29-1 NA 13 TGCAGCGTTGAAGAGTCCCAGGGCGGTGAAGCTTTCTTT CSVEESQGGEAFF
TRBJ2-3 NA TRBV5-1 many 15 TGCGCCAGCAGCTTGGACGTTACTAGCACAGATACGCAGTATTTT CASSLDVTSTDTQYF
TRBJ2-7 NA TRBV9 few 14 TGTGCCAGCAGCCCTGGGACCTCCTCCTACGAGCAGTACTTC CASSPGTSSYEQYF
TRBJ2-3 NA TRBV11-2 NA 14 TGTGCCAGCAGCCTCCGAGGAAATACAGATACGCAGTATTTT CASSLRGNTDTQYF
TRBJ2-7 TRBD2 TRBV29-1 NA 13 TGCAGCGTTGGCCCTAGCGGGAGTGATCGCATCCACTTC CSVGPSGSDRIHF
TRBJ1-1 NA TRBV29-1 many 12 TGCAGCGGACGGACAGCGAACACTGAAGCTTTCTTT CSGRTANTEAFF
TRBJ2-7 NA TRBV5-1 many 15 TGCGCCAGCAGCCCAAAGGGAGCGGACTCCTACGAGCAGTACTTC CASSPKGADSYEQYF
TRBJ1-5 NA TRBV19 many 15 TGTGCCAGTAGTAGGACGGTGTCAGGGCGGCAGCCCCAGCATTTT CASSRTVSGRQPQHF
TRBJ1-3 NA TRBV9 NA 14 TGTGCCAGCAGCAAGGGACCGGAAGGAAACACCATATATTTT CASSKGPEGNTIYF
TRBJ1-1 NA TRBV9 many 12 TGTGCCAGCAGCCCGCAGGGGAGGGAAGCTTTCTTT CASSPQGREAFF
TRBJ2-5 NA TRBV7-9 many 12 TGTGCCAGCAGCTCGTACCAAGAGACCCAGTACTTC CASSSYQETQYF
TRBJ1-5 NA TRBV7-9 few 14 TGTGCCAGCAGCACCGGACAGAGCAATCAGCCCCAGCATTTT CASSTGQSNQPQHF
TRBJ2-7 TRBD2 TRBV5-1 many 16 TGCGCCAGCAGCTTAGGAGCGGGAGGACCCAACTACGAGCAGTACTTC CASSLGAGGPNYEQYF
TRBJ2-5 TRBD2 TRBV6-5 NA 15 TGTGCCAGCAGTACCTCGGGGGGGCCGATAGAGACCCAGTACTTC CASSTSGGPIETQYF
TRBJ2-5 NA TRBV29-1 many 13 TGCAGCGTTCGGCTAGCGCTCCAAGAGACCCAGTACTTC CSVRLALQETQYF
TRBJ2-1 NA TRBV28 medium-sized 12 TGTGCCAGCAGTCTAGAATACAATGAGCAGTTCTTC CASSLEYNEQFF
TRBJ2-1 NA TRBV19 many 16 TGTGCCAGTAGTATAGATGGGAGTCCCTTTACCGGTGAGCAGTTCTTC CASSIDGSPFTGEQFF
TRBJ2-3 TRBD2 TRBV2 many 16 TGTGCCAGCAGCCTAACAGGAGCGGGAAGCACAGATACGCAGTATTTT CASSLTGAGSTDTQYF
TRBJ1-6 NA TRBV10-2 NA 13 TGCGCCAGCACGGAAGCCTATAATTCACCCCTCCACTTT CASTEAYNSPLHF
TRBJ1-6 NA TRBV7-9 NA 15 TGTGCCAGCAGCTTAGAGCCGGGGGAGGGCTCACCCCTCCACTTT CASSLEPGEGSPLHF
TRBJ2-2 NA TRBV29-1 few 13 TGCAGCGTTGTTACCGGTGGGACCGGGGAGCTGTTTTTT CSVVTGGTGELFF
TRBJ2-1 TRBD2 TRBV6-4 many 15 TGTGCCAGCAGTGTTAGCGGGAGGAGGGACAATGAGCAGTTCTTC CASSVSGRRDNEQFF
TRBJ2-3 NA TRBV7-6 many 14 TGTGCCAGCAGCGCGGGACAGAGCACAGATACGCAGTATTTT CASSAGQSTDTQYF
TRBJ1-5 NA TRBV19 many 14 TGTGCCAGTAGTATAGATCATGGGGACGACCCCCAGCATTTT CASSIDHGDDPQHF